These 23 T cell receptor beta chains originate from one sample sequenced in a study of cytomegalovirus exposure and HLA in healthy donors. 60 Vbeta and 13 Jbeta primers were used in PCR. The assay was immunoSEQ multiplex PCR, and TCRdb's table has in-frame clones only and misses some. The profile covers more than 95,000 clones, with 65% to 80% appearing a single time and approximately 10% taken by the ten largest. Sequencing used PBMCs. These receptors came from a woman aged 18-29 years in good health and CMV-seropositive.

This CDR3 reads CASSFDGGAADTQYF. CDR3 in DNA: TGTGCCAGCAGCTTTGATGGGGGGGCGGCAGATACGCAGTATTTT. V and J are TRBV7-2 and TRBJ2-3; D is possibly TRBD2 (7 bases). This CDR3 spans 15 amino acids. V was shortened by 3 bases and J by 4 bases, with 14 bases between the two germline ends. The germline CDR1 and CDR2 sequences are SGHTA and FQGNSA.

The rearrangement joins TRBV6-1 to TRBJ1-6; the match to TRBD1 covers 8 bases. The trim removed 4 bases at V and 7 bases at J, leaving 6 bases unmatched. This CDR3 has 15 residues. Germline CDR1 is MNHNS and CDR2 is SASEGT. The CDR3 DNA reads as TGTGCCAGCAGTGCAACGACAGGGGACAATTCACCCCTCCACTTT. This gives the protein CASSATTGDNSPLHF.

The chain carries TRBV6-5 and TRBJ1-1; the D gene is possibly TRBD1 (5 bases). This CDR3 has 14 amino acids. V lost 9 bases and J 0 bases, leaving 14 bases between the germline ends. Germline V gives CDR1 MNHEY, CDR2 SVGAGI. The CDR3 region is CARQGLILNTEAFF. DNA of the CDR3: TGTGCCAGGCAGGGATTGATTTTGAACACTGAAGCTTTCTTT.

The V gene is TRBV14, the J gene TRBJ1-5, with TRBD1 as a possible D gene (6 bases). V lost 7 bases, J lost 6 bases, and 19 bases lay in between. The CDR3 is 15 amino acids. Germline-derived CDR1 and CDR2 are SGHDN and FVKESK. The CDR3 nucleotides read TGTGCCAGCACCACGTACAGGGCAAGCGGTCAGCCCCAGCATTTT. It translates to CASTTYRASGQPQHF.

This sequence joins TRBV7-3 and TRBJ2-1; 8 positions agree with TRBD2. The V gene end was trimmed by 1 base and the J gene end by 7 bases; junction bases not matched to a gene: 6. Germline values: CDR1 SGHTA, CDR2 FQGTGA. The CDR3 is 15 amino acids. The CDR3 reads CASSLSPGGRNEQFF. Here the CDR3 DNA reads TGTGCCAGCAGCTTAAGTCCGGGGGGGCGTAATGAGCAGTTCTTC.

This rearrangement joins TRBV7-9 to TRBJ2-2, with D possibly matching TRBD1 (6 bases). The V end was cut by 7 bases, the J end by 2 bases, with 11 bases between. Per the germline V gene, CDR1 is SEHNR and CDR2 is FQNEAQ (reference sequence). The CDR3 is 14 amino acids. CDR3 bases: TGTGCCAGCAACGAACAGGGTAACACCGGGGAGCTGTTTTTT. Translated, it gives CASNEQGNTGELFF.

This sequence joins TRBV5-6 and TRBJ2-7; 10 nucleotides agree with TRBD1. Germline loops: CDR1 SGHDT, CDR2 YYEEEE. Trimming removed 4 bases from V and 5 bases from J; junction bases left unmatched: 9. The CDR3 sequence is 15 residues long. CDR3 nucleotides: TGTGCCAGCAGCCGCAGGGACAGGGGTTTCCACGAGCAGTACTTC. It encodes CASSRRDRGFHEQYF.

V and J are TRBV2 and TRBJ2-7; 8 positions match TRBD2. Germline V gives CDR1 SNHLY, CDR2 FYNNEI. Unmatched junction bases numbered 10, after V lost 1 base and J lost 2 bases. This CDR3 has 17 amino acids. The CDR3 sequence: CASSEGRSGGDTYEQYF. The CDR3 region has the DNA TGTGCCAGCAGTGAAGGTCGGTCGGGGGGGGACACCTACGAGCAGTACTTC.

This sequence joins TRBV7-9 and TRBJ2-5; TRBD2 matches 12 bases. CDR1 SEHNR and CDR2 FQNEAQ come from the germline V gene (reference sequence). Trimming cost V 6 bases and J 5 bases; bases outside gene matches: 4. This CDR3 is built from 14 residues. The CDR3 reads CASRTSGSRETQYF. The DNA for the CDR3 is TGTGCCAGCAGGACTAGCGGGAGCAGGGAGACCCAGTACTTC.

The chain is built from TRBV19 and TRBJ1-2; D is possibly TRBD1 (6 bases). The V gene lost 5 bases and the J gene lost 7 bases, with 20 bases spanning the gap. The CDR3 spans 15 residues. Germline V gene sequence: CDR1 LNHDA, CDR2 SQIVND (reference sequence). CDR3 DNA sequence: TGTGCCAGTAGTCCTCGGACAGAACGTGATCTTGGCTACACCTTC. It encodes CASSPRTERDLGYTF.

As DNA, the CDR3 is TGTGCCAGCAGCTTTCGACAGGGTTGGGGCTACACCTTC. Translating gives CASSFRQGWGYTF. The chain employs TRBV7-2 and TRBJ1-2; 7 nucleotides match TRBD1. The junction had 6 bases not matched to a gene; V was cut back by 3 bases and J by 8 bases. The CDR3 totals 13 residues. Per the germline V gene, CDR1 is SGHTA and CDR2 is FQGNSA.

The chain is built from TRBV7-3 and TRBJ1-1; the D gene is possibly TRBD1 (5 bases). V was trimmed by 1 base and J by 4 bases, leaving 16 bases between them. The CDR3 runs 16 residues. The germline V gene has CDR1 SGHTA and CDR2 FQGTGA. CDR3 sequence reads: CASSLMSGGARTEAFF. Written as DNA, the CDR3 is TGTGCCAGCAGCTTAATGTCCGGGGGTGCCCGCACTGAAGCTTTCTTT.

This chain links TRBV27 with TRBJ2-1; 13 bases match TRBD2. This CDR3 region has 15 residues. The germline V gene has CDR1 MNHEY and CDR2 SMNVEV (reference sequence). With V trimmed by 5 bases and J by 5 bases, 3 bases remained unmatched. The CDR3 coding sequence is TGTGCCAGCAGTCACGGACTAGCGGGGGACAATGAGCAGTTCTTC. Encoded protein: CASSHGLAGDNEQFF.

Here the CDR3 DNA reads TGCGCCAGCAGCTTGTCCAGCGGGACCCCTAGGACCGGGGAGCTGTTTTTT. Protein sequence: CASSLSSGTPRTGELFF. V gene TRBV5-1 combines with J gene TRBJ2-2; 7 nucleotides line up with TRBD2. The CDR3 is made up of 17 amino acids. The V gene end was trimmed by 1 base and the J gene end by 5 bases; junction bases not matched to a gene: 11. Germline V gives CDR1 SGHRS, CDR2 YFSETQ.

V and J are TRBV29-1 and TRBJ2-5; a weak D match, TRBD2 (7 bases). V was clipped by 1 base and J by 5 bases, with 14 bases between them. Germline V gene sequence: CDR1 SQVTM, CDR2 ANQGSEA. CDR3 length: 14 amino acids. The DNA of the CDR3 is TGCAGCGTTGAAGGGGCGGGGGCCGGGGAGACCCAGTACTTC. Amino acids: CSVEGAGAGETQYF.

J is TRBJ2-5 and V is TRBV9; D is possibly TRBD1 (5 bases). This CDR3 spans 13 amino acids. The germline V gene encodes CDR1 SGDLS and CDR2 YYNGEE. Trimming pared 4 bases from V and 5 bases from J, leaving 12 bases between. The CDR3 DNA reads TGTGCCAGCAGCACACCCTCAGGGGAGACCCAGTACTTC. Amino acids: CASSTPSGETQYF.

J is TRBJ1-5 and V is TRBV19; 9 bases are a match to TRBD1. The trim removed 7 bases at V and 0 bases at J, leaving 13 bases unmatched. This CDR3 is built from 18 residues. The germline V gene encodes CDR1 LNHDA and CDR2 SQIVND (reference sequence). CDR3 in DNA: TGTGCCAGTAACATCGCGTACAGGGGGCTTTATAGCAATCAGCCCCAGCATTTT. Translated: CASNIAYRGLYSNQPQHF.

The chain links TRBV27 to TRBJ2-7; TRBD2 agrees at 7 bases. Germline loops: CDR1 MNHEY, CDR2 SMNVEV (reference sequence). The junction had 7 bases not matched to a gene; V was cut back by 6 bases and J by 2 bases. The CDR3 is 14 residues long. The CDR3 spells CASSMTSLAYEQYF. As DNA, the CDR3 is TGTGCCAGCAGCATGACTAGCTTGGCCTACGAGCAGTACTTC.

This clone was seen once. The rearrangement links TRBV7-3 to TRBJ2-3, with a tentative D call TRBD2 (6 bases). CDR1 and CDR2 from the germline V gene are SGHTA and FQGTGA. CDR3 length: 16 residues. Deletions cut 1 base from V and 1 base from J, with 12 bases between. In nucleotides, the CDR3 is TGTGCCAGCAGCTTAATCGGCGGGAAGGGCACAGATACGCAGTATTTT. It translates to CASSLIGGKGTDTQYF. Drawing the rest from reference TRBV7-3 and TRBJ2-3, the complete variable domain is GAGVSQTPSNKVTEKGKYVELRCDPISGHTALYWYRQSLGQGPEFLIYFQGTGAADDSGLPNDRFFAVRPEGSVSTLKIQRTERGDSAVYLCASSLIGGKGTDTQYFGPGTRLTVL.

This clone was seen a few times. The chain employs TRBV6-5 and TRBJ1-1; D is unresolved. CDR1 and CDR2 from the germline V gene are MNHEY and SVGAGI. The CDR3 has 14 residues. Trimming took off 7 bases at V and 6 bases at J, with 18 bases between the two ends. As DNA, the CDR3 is TGTGCCAGCACCACCGGAGGTGGGGTTCCTGAAGCTTTCTTT. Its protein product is CASTTGGGVPEAFF.

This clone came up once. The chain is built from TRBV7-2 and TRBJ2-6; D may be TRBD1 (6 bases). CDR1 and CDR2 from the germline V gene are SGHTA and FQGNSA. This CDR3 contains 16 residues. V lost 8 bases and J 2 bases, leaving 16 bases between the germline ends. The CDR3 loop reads CASPVRGSAGANVLTF. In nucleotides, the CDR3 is TGTGCCAGCCCCGTAAGGGGGAGCGCTGGGGCCAACGTCCTGACTTTC.

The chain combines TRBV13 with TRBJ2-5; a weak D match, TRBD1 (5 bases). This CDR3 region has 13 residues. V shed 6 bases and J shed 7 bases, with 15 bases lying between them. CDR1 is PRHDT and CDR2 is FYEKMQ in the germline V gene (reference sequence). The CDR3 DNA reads TGTGCCAGCAGTCAGGGCCCCCAGGGGACCCAGTACTTC. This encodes CASSQGPQGTQYF. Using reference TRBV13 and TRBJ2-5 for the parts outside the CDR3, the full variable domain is AAGVIQSPRHLIKEKRETATLKCYPIPRHDTVYWYQQGPGQDPQFLISFYEKMQSDKGSIPDRFSAQQFSDYHSELNMSSLELGDSALYFCASSQGPQGTQYFGPGTRLLVL.

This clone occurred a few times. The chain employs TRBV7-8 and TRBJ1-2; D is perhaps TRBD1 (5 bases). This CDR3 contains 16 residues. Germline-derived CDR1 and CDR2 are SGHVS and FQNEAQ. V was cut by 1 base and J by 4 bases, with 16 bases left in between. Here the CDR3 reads CASSLGWGGDLYGYTF. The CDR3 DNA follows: TGTGCCAGCAGCTTAGGGTGGGGAGGGGATCTCTATGGCTACACCTTC.